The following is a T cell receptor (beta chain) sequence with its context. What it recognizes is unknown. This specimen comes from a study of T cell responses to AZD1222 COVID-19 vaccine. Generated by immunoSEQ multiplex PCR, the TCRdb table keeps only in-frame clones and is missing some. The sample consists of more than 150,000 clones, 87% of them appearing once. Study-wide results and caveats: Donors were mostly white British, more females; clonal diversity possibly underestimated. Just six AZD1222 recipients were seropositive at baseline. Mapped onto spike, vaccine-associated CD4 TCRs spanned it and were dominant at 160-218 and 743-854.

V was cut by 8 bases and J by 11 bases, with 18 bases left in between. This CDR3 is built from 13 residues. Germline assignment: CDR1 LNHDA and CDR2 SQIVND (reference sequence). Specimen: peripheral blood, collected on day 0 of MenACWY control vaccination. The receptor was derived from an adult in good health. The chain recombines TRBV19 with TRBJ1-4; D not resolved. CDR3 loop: CASSRSPRVKLFF. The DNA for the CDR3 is TGTGCCAGTTCCAGGTCTCCGAGGGTCAAACTGTTTTTT.